Sequencing of this T cell receptor beta chain was carried out in a study of vaccination and CD4 T cells after COVID-19. Across the study: Investigators stimulated cells with overlapping spike peptides drawn from SARS-CoV-2, HCoV-NL63, HCoV-OC43 and HCoV-229E.

Of note for this clonotype: The antigen is not known.

CD4+ T cells that had been cultured provided DNA sequenced with the Oncomine TCR Beta short-read assay. A single record per CDR3 protein comes from TCRdb applying MiXCR to the PCR reads. The sample contains roughly 15,000 distinct CDR3 sequences, roughly half of which appear only once. Treatment specified: approximately nine-day PBMC culture with coronavirus spike peptide pools or control peptides (ViraFEST assay). Once peptide pools had expanded antigen-specific T cells, ViraFEST sequenced TCRs. Alongside around 9.7 IU/ml IL-2 and roughly 10 ug/ml peptide pools, PBMCs were cultured at some 1.9 million per well. Medium was half-exchanged with fresh IL-2 medium on days 3 and 7. Source material: CD4+ T cells from blood, cultured in vitro. The receptor comes from a human donor who had recovered from COVID-19.

The CDR3 DNA reads TGTGCCAGCAGCCAAGGAGGAATAGCGGGGGGTGTGCAGTACTTC. Protein: CASSQGGIAGGVQYF. The rearrangement joins TRBV4-2 to TRBJ2-7; TRBD2 matches at 10 bases. Germline V CDR1 and CDR2: LGHNA, YNFKEQ. The CDR3 extends over 15 amino acids. The V and J ends lost 1 base and 9 bases, in that order; junction bases with no gene match: 9.